These T cell receptor beta chains were read from a single sample in a study of technical replicates of blood from several donors. Libraries were prepared by immunoSEQ multiplex PCR; TCRdb keeps only in-frame clonotypes and omits some of them. The table records 76,000 or so clones, approximately 83% of them present only once. Sequencing input: PBMCs. The receptor set was obtained from a human donor in good health. Some clones in this sample may be carry-over from other donors' samples. CDR3s leave out the opening cysteine and the closing phenylalanine or tryptophan.

cdr3_aa,v_call,j_call
ASGRDSNYEQY,TRBV7-3,TRBJ2-7
ASSSQGTRGPYEQY,TRBV7-2,TRBJ2-7
AIRGHTGELF,TRBV10-3,TRBJ2-2
ASSQSEDRGLKGRGDGCTGELF,TRBV23-1,TRBJ2-2
ASRRGTSGTYEQY,TRBV2,TRBJ2-7
ASSQGVAGGPETQY,TRBV4-3,TRBJ2-5
ASREGTSGANTGELF,TRBV7-2,TRBJ2-2
ASSVADTPYEQY,TRBV9,TRBJ2-7
ASSQEARGNIQY,TRBV4-1,TRBJ2-4
ASSDLHGYEQY,TRBV6-1,TRBJ2-7
ASSPGGLLLDEQY,TRBV7-9,TRBJ2-7
ASSQDPRDTYNEQF,TRBV4-1,TRBJ2-1
ASSYGAGGPYEQY,TRBV6-5,TRBJ2-7
ASSLGAGGGQY,TRBV27,TRBJ2-7
AISDTSDYEQY,TRBV10-3,TRBJ2-7
ASRRDRGNTEAF,TRBV7-9,TRBJ1-1
ASSQDFYSSYNEQF,TRBV4-3,TRBJ2-1
ASSSGRWGGELF,TRBV7-6,TRBJ2-2
ASTQLGGINEQF,TRBV6-1,TRBJ2-1
ARSLEPGTDTQY,TRBV5-3,TRBJ2-3
ASSRGGGRDTEAF,TRBV9,TRBJ1-1
ASSLGSTNYGYT,TRBV5-6,TRBJ1-2
ASSSYGQGTRNQPQH,TRBV5-6,TRBJ1-5
ASSQEPTSGYNEQF,TRBV4-3,TRBJ2-1
ASSSDRKPYEQY,TRBV7-9,TRBJ2-7
ASSLSGADQPQH,TRBV7-8,TRBJ1-5
ASSWGLAGGYEQY,TRBV7-9,TRBJ2-7
ASSPRTGSDYGYT,TRBV4-2,TRBJ1-2
ASSTDSSGANVLT,TRBV7-3,TRBJ2-6
ASSSTGRGRHNEQF,TRBV13,TRBJ2-1
AISELRGQPQH,TRBV10-3,TRBJ1-5
ASSSRGYPNEKLF,TRBV2,TRBJ1-4
ASSELTSADEQY,TRBV6-5,TRBJ2-7
ASSSLGTGSYGYT,TRBV6-1,TRBJ1-2
ASSTLLTNYGYT,TRBV7-9,TRBJ1-2
ASSSTGTTGNQPQH,TRBV6-5,TRBJ1-5
SVVWTGDRGTEAF,TRBV29-1,TRBJ1-1
ASSGGTGVHYEQY,TRBV18,TRBJ2-7
ASSQGQGAFYEQY,TRBV5-4,TRBJ2-7
SVSDRGYGYT,TRBV29-1,TRBJ1-2
ASSYGQAPYEQY,TRBV7-9,TRBJ2-7
ASSLASTEDYGYT,TRBV7-8,TRBJ1-2
ASRSFGTEAF,TRBV27,TRBJ1-1
ASSPGQTIYGYT,TRBV6-8,TRBJ1-2